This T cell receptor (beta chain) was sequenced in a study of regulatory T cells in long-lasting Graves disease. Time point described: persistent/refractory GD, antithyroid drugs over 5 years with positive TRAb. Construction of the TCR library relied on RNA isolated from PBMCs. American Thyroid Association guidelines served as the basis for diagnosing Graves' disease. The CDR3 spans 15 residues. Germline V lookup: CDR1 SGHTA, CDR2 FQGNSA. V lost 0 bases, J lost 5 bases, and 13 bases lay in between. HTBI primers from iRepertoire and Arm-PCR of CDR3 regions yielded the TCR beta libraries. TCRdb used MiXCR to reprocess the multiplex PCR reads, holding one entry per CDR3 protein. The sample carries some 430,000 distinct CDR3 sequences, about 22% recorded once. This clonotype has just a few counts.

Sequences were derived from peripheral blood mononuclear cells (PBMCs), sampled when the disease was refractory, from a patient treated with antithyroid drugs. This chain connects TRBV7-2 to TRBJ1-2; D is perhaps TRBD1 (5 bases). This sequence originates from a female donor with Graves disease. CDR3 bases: TGTGCCAGCAGCTTAGCTGACAGACTGAATTATGGCTACACCTTC. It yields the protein CASSLADRLNYGYTF.